The 26 T cell receptor beta chains below all came from one sample that was sequenced in a study of cytomegalovirus exposure and HLA in healthy donors. Primers: 60 Vbeta forward and 13 Jbeta reverse. Method: immunoSEQ multiplex PCR; TCRdb's copy keeps in-frame clones and lacks some. The data hold approximately 41,000 clones, with approximately 84% observed a single time. Material for sequencing was PBMCs. These receptors came from a man aged 45-65 years in good health and CMV-seronegative.

This chain uses TRBV5-1 with TRBJ2-1; D may be TRBD2 (7 bases). Looked up from germline, CDR1 is SGHRS and CDR2 is YFSETQ. V lost 4 bases to trimming and J lost 7 bases, with 18 bases between them. The length of the CDR3 is 15 residues. CDR3 amino acids: CASSPRAGANNEQFF. DNA of the CDR3: TGCGCCAGCAGCCCGAGGGCGGGGGCGAATAATGAGCAGTTCTTC.

This chain uses TRBV7-3 with TRBJ2-2, with D hard to call. The CDR3 contains 13 residues. Trimming took 8 bases from V and 5 from J, leaving 12 bases between them. Germline loops: CDR1 SGHTA, CDR2 FQGTGA. For the CDR3, the DNA is TGTGCCAGCCGTGGGCCGGATACCGGGGAGCTGTTTTTT. Translating gives CASRGPDTGELFF.

This clone was detected only a few times. The V gene is TRBV4-3, the J gene TRBJ2-5, with 8 bases identical to TRBD1. The CDR3 loop spans 15 amino acids. From germline, CDR1 is LGHNA and CDR2 YSLEER. The V gene end was trimmed by 0 bases and the J gene end by 6 bases; junction bases not matched to a gene: 6. This CDR3 is CASSQETDRGQTQYF. CDR3 coding DNA: TGCGCCAGCAGCCAAGAAACTGACAGGGGACAGACCCAGTACTTC.

The table lists this clone with a count of one. The V gene is TRBV4-2, the J gene TRBJ2-1; TRBD1 agrees at 7 bases. The CDR3 consists of 14 residues. Unmatched junction bases numbered 4, after V lost 2 bases and J lost 6 bases. Germline-derived CDR1 and CDR2 are LGHNA and YNFKEQ. CDR3 in DNA: TGTGCCAGCAGCCAACCAGGGGGTTTCAATGAGCAGTTCTTC. Its protein is CASSQPGGFNEQFF.

This clone has more than one count but fewer than ten. The chain recombines TRBV19 with TRBJ2-5; D not resolved. CDR1 and CDR2 (germline): LNHDA, SQIVND (reference sequence). The V and J ends lost 0 bases and 7 bases respectively, with 15 bases between them. This CDR3 has 15 amino acids. The CDR3 region is CASSIDHSSFGTQYF. The CDR3 DNA reads as TGTGCCAGTAGTATAGATCACTCCTCCTTTGGGACCCAGTACTTC. Full variable domain (missing parts from reference TRBV19 and TRBJ2-5): DGGITQSPKYLFRKEGQNVTLSCEQNLNHDAMYWYRQDPGQGLRLIYYSQIVNDFQKGDIAEGYSVSREKKESFPLTVTSAQKNPTAFYLCASSIDHSSFGTQYFGPGTRLLVL.

The chain carries TRBV19 and TRBJ2-2; 13 positions match TRBD2. Germline V lookup: CDR1 LNHDA, CDR2 SQIVND (reference sequence). The CDR3 has 16 amino acids. Germline trimming cut 7 bases from V and 6 bases from J; bases unmatched to any gene: 8. CDR3 nucleotide sequence: TGTGCCAGTACCCTCGGACTAGCGGGAGAGGCCGGGGAGCTGTTTTTT. The encoded protein is CASTLGLAGEAGELFF.

V gene TRBV28 combines with J gene TRBJ2-1, with D possibly TRBD1 on 5 matching bases. The CDR3 is 14 residues long. Trimming stripped 2 bases from V and 12 bases from J, with 17 bases between. CDR1 and CDR2 (germline): MDHEN, SYDVKM. The CDR3 DNA is TGTGCCAGCAGTTTAGTCCAGGGTCGGTGGGGGCAGTTCTTC. Its protein is CASSLVQGRWGQFF.

J is TRBJ2-7 and V is TRBV4-1; TRBD1 agrees at 8 bases. J gave up 2 bases and V 1 base, and 1 base lay outside the gene matches. CDR1 and CDR2 from the germline V gene are MGHRA and YSYEKL. The CDR3 totals 14 residues. CDR3 sequence reads: CASSQGGQAYEQYF. DNA for the CDR3: TGCGCCAGCAGCCAAGGGGGACAGGCCTACGAGCAGTACTTC.

The V and J genes are TRBV5-6 and TRBJ2-7; TRBD2 agrees at 7 bases. The CDR3 consists of 15 residues. CDR1 SGHDT and CDR2 YYEEEE come from the germline V gene. Unmatched junction bases numbered 7, after V lost 0 bases and J lost 4 bases. Written as DNA, the CDR3 is TGTGCCAGCAGCTTGGCCATGGGCGGGAGTTACGAGCAGTACTTC. As protein: CASSLAMGGSYEQYF.

V and J are TRBV28 and TRBJ2-1; D unresolved. Trimming stripped 11 bases from V and 6 bases from J, with 8 bases between. The CDR3 spans 10 residues. Germline-derived CDR1 and CDR2 are MDHEN and SYDVKM. This CDR3 is CAVEFNEQFF. As DNA, the CDR3 is TGTGCCGTGGAGTTCAATGAGCAGTTCTTC. The full variable domain, its missing parts supplied by reference TRBV28 and TRBJ2-1, is DVKVTQSSRYLVKRTGEKVFLECVQDMDHENMFWYRQDPGLGLRLIYFSYDVKMKEKGDIPEGYSVSREKKERFSLILESASTNQTSMYLCAVEFNEQFFGPGTRLTVL.

The chain uses TRBV9 and TRBJ2-3; D might be TRBD1 (5 bases). Trimming shortened V by 3 bases and J by 0 bases, and 11 bases separated the two germline ends. The CDR3 is 15 amino acids. Germline V gives CDR1 SGDLS, CDR2 YYNGEE. In DNA form, the CDR3 reads TGTGCCAGCAGCGACAGCAGGGTTAGCACAGATACGCAGTATTTT. Residues: CASSDSRVSTDTQYF.

This sequence joins TRBV7-9 and TRBJ1-3; a possible D gene is TRBD1 (6 bases). This CDR3 region has 15 residues. Germline lookup yields CDR1 SEHNR and CDR2 FQNEAQ (reference sequence). V was cut by 6 bases and J by 2 bases, with 14 bases left in between. CDR3 sequence (DNA): TGTGCCAGCAGGTCTCGGGGGGGCGCTGGAAACACCATATATTTT. Its protein product is CASRSRGGAGNTIYF.

The chain couples TRBV5-1 to TRBJ2-5; D gene uncertain. The CDR3 is 13 residues long. Germline V gene lookup returns CDR1 SGHRS and CDR2 YFSETQ. Trimming stripped 1 base from V and 1 base from J, with 5 bases between. CDR3 nucleotides: TGCGCCAGCAGCTTGTCGGGCCAAGAGACCCAGTACTTC. This gives the protein CASSLSGQETQYF.

The chain carries TRBV19 and TRBJ1-5, with 9 nucleotides matching TRBD1. V lost 7 bases to trimming and J lost 2 bases; unmatched junction nucleotides: 9. The germline CDR1 and CDR2 sequences are LNHDA and SQIVND (reference sequence). CDR3 length: 16 amino acids. CDR3 sequence (DNA): TGTGCCAGTACCTACGGGAGGACAGGGGGCAATCAGCCCCAGCATTTT. As protein: CASTYGRTGGNQPQHF.

The chain has TRBV9 and TRBJ2-7; 7 bases are shared with TRBD1. Germline V lookup: CDR1 SGDLS, CDR2 YYNGEE. CDR3 length: 14 residues. The V gene end was trimmed by 3 bases and the J gene end by 3 bases; junction bases not matched to a gene: 6. DNA for the CDR3: TGTGCCAGCAGCGGGGGACAGAGCAACTACGAGCAGTACTTC. Its translation: CASSGGQSNYEQYF.

The chain couples TRBV5-1 to TRBJ2-4; 11 positions agree with TRBD1. The trim removed 4 bases at V and 6 bases at J, leaving 6 bases unmatched. The CDR3 spans 15 residues. Germline CDR1 is SGHRS and CDR2 is YFSETQ. The CDR3 sequence: CASSPRTGGGNIQYF. CDR3 nucleotide sequence: TGCGCCAGCAGCCCCAGGACAGGGGGCGGAAACATTCAGTACTTC.

The V and J genes are TRBV19 and TRBJ1-2, with D perhaps TRBD1 (6 bases). The ends were cut back, 3 bases at V and 2 bases at J, with 16 bases in the middle. The CDR3 is made up of 16 amino acids. Germline assignment: CDR1 LNHDA and CDR2 SQIVND (reference sequence). The CDR3 region has the DNA TGTGCCAGTAGTATTGGGGGCAGATGGGCCAACTATGGCTACACCTTC. It yields the protein CASSIGGRWANYGYTF.

The rearrangement links TRBV27 to TRBJ2-4; 12 bases are shared with TRBD1. V gave up 2 bases and J gave up 14 bases; unmatched junction bases: 13. CDR3 length: 16 residues. Germline lookup yields CDR1 MNHEY and CDR2 SMNVEV (reference sequence). The CDR3 protein is CASSLRGTGGLESKYF. The CDR3 DNA reads TGTGCCAGCAGTTTAAGAGGGACAGGGGGCTTGGAATCCAAGTACTTC.

The chain employs TRBV5-1 and TRBJ1-2, with 8 bases that match TRBD1. Germline V lookup: CDR1 SGHRS, CDR2 YFSETQ. CDR3 size: 15 residues. The J segment lost 8 bases and the V segment lost 1 base, leaving 10 bases of the junction unmatched. This chain's CDR3 is CASSLQVSTGAGYTF. The CDR3 nucleotides are TGCGCCAGCAGCTTGCAGGTCTCGACAGGGGCCGGCTACACCTTC.

This clone was seen more than once but under ten times. The CDR3 DNA reads as TGTGCCAGCAGCCCTACCGTGGTCACCGGGGAGCTGTTTTTT. Translation: CASSPTVVTGELFF. The chain links TRBV7-9 to TRBJ2-2; no firm D call. The CDR3 length is 14 residues. Looked up from germline, CDR1 is SEHNR and CDR2 is FQNEAQ (reference sequence). V lost 5 bases and J 4 bases, leaving 11 bases between the germline ends.

The CDR3 is CASRERMDSGANVLTF. The CDR3 nucleotides are TGTGCCAGCAGGGAGAGGATGGACTCTGGGGCCAACGTCCTGACTTTC. The chain couples TRBV27 to TRBJ2-6; D is unclear. From germline, CDR1 is MNHEY and CDR2 SMNVEV (reference sequence). V lost 6 bases to trimming and J lost 0 bases, with 12 bases between them. The length of the CDR3 is 16 residues.

V usage is TRBV18 and J usage is TRBJ2-7; no clear D gene. CDR3 length equals 13 residues. Germline CDR1 and CDR2: KGHSH and LQKENI. Trimming pared 8 bases from V and 6 bases from J, leaving 17 bases between. The CDR3 region is CASARGLSGEQYF. As DNA, the CDR3 is TGTGCCAGCGCTCGCGGCCTGTCGGGCGAGCAGTACTTC.

The V gene is TRBV7-2, the J gene TRBJ2-7, with a weak D call TRBD2 (5 bases). CDR1 is SGHTA and CDR2 is FQGNSA in the germline V gene. The CDR3 sequence is 14 residues long. Trimming removed 2 bases at V and 9 bases at J, with 17 bases between. In DNA, the CDR3 is TGTGCCAGCAGCTTATACGCCCCCCGACGGGGGCAGTACTTC. It translates to CASSLYAPRRGQYF.

The rearrangement uses TRBV10-3 and TRBJ2-7; 8 bases fit TRBD2. With 8 bases clipped from V and 6 bases from J, the junction kept 9 bases outside the gene matches. The CDR3 spans 13 residues. Germline V gives CDR1 ENHRY, CDR2 SYGVKD. CDR3 DNA sequence: TGTGCCATCGGAAGCGGGAGCGAGGTCGAGCAGTACTTC. Protein sequence: CAIGSGSEVEQYF.

The V and J genes are TRBV10-3 and TRBJ2-6; 9 bases match TRBD2. The germline V gene has CDR1 ENHRY and CDR2 SYGVKD. The CDR3 is 17 amino acids. The trim removed 10 bases at V and 0 bases at J, leaving 10 bases unmatched. The CDR3 loop reads CATSIAGVPSGANVLTF. The CDR3 DNA follows: TGTGCCACCTCGATAGCGGGGGTCCCCTCTGGGGCCAACGTCCTGACTTTC.

This chain links TRBV7-9 with TRBJ2-5, with D tentatively TRBD1 (5 bases). Germline V lookup: CDR1 SEHNR, CDR2 FQNEAQ (reference sequence). The CDR3 sequence is 14 residues long. V was clipped by 0 bases and J by 3 bases, with 8 bases between them. The CDR3 DNA reads TGTGCCAGCAGCTTAGCACAGGTCAAAGAGACCCAGTACTTC. Its translation is CASSLAQVKETQYF.